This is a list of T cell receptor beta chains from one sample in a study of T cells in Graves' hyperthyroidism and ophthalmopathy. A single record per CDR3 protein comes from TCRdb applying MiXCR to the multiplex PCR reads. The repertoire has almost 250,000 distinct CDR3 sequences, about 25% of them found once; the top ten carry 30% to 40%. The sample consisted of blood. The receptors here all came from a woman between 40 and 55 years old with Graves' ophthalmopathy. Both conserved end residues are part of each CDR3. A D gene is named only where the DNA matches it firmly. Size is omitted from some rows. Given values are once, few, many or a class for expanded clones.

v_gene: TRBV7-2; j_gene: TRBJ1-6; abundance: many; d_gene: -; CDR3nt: TGTGCCAGCAGCTTTGCTTCGGGACACAATAATTCACCCCTCCACTTT; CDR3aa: CASSFASGHNNSPLHF
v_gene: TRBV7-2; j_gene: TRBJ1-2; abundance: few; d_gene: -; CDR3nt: TGTGCCAGCAGCCTCTCGGTTCAGGGCTACACCTTC; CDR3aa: CASSLSVQGYTF
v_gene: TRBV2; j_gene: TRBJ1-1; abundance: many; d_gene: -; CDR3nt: TGTGCCAGCAGTGAAGATCAGGGGTATTCTGAAGCTTTCTTT; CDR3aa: CASSEDQGYSEAFF
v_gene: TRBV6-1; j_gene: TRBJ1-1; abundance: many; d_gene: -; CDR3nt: TGTGCCAGCAGTAAGGGGGGCACGGGCACTGAAGCTTTCTTT; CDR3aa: CASSKGGTGTEAFF
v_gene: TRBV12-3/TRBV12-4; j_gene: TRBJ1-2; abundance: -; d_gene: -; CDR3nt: TGTGCCAGCAGTTTGGGGCAGGGCTTCGGCTACACCTTC; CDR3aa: CASSLGQGFGYTF
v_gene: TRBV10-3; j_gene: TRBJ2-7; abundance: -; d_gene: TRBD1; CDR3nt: TGTGCCATCAGTGAGTCGAGGGACAGGTCCTACGAGCAGTACTTC; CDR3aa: CAISESRDRSYEQYF
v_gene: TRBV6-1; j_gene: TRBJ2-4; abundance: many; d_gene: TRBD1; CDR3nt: TGTGCCAGCAGTGCCGAGGGGGCGCATGGCATTCAGTACTTC; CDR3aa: CASSAEGAHGIQYF
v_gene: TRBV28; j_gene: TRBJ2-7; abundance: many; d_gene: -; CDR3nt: TGTGCCAGCAGTCCCGGGGACGGCTACGAGCAGTACTTC; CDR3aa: CASSPGDGYEQYF
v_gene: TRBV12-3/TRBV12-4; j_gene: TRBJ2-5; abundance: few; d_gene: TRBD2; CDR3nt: TGTGCCAGCAGGGGGGGGACGGACCCCCAAGAGACCCAGTACTTC; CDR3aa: CASRGGTDPQETQYF
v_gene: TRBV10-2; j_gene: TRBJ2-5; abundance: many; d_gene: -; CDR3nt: TGCGCCAGCAGTGAACGGGGGCGGCAAGAGACCCAGTACTTC; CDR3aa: CASSERGRQETQYF
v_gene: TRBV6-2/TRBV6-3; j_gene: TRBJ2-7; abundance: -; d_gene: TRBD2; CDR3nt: TGTGCCAGCAGTTCGGGACTAGCGGGAGCCCCCCGGAGCTACGAGCAGTACTTC; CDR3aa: CASSSGLAGAPRSYEQYF
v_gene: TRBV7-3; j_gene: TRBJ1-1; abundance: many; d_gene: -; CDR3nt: TGTGCCAGCAGCATCCGACAGGTGAACACTGAAGCTTTCTTT; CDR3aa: CASSIRQVNTEAFF
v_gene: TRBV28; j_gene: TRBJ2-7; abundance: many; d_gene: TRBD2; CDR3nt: TGTGCCAGCAGTTCGAACGGGGACTACGACGAGCAGTACTTC; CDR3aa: CASSSNGDYDEQYF
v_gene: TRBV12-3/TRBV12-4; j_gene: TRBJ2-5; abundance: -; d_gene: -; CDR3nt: TGTGCCAGCAGTTTAGGGGGCATGAAGCAAGAGACCCAGTACTTC; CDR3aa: CASSLGGMKQETQYF
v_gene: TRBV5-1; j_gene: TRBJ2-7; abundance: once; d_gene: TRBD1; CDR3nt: TGCGCCAGCAGCTTACGGACAGGCTACGAGCAGTACTTC; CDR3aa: CASSLRTGYEQYF
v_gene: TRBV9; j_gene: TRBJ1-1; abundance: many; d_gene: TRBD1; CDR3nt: TGTGCCAGCAGCGGCCTGGGACAGATAAACACTGAAGCTTTCTTT; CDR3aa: CASSGLGQINTEAFF
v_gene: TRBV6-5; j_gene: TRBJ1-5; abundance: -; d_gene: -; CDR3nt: TGTGCCAGCAGTTACTGGGTTTCTGGACCGACCAATCAGCCCCAGCATTTT; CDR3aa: CASSYWVSGPTNQPQHF
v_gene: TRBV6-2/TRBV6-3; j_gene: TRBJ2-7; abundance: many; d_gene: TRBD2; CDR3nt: TGTGCCAGCAGTCGCAGCGGGAGTCCGTACTTC; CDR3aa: CASSRSGSPYF
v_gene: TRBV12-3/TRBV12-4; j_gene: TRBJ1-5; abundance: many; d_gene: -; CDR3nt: TGTGCCAGCAGTCGGACAGTCAATCAGCCCCAGCATTTT; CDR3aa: CASSRTVNQPQHF
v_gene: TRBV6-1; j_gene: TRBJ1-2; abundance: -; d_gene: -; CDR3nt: TGTGCCAGCACAAAACTGGACGGAGGGCGCGGCTACACCTTC; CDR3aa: CASTKLDGGRGYTF
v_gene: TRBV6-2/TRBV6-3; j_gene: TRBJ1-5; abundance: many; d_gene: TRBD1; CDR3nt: TGTGCCAGCAGTTCGCCGGCCCGTGGACAGGGGGGCAATCAGCCCCAGCATTTT; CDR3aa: CASSSPARGQGGNQPQHF
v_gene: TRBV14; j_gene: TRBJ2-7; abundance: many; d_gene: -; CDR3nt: TGTGCCAGCAGCCAAGACAGGGGCCCCTACGAGCAGTACTTC; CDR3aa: CASSQDRGPYEQYF
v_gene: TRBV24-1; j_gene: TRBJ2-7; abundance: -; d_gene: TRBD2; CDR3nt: TGTGCCAGCGGATCTAGCGGGAACAACGAGCAGTACTTC; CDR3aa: CASGSSGNNEQYF
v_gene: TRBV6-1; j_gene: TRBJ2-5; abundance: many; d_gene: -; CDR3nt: TGTGCCAGCAGTCCTATTGAGGGGGTTCAAGAGACCCAGTACTTC; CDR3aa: CASSPIEGVQETQYF
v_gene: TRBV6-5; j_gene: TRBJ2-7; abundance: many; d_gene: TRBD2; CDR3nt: TGTGCCGCGGGTGCTAGCGGGAGAATCGAGCAGTACTTC; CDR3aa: CAAGASGRIEQYF
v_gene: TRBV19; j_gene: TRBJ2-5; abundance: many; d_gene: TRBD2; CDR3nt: TGTGCCAGTAGTATCAGCGGGAGGCTCGAGACCCAGTACTTC; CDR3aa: CASSISGRLETQYF
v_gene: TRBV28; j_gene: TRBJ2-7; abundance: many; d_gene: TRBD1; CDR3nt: TGTGCCAGCACCCCACCGGGACAGAACTACGAGCAGTACTTC; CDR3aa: CASTPPGQNYEQYF
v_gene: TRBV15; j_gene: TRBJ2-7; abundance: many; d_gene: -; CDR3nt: TGTGCCACCAGCAGAGTCCCGACGGAGCCTTCCTACGAGCAGTACTTC; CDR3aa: CATSRVPTEPSYEQYF
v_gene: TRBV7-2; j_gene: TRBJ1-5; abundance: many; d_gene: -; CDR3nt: TGTGCCAGCAGCCTACGCGGGGCCTTATCGCCCCAGCATTTT; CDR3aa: CASSLRGALSPQHF
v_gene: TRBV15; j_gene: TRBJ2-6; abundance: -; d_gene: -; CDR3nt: TGTGCCACCAGCATACGGGGGGCCAACGTCCTGACTTTC; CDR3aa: CATSIRGANVLTF
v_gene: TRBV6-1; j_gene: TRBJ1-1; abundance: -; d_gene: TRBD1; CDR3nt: TGTGCCAGCAGCCCTGGACAGGGCGTGTTGAGGACTGAAGCTTTCTTT; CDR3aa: CASSPGQGVLRTEAFF
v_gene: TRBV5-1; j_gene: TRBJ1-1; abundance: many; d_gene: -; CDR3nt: TGCGCCAGCAGCCCGCAGAACACTGAAGCTTTCTTT; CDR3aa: CASSPQNTEAFF
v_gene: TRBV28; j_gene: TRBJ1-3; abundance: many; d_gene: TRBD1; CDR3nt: TGTGCCAGCAGAAAAACAGGGGGGCCTGGAAACACCATATATTTT; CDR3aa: CASRKTGGPGNTIYF
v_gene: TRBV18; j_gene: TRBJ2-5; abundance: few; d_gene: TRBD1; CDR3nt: TGTGCCAGCTCGGGACAGCAAGAGACCCAGTACTTC; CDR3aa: CASSGQQETQYF
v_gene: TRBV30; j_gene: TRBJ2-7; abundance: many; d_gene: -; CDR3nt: TGTGCCTGGGATCGGGGAAACCTCTACGAGCAGTACTTC; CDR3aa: CAWDRGNLYEQYF
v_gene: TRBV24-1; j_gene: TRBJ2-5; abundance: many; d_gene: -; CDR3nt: TGTGCCACCAGTGATTTCCGGGGCCCACGGATTGAGACCCAGTACTTC; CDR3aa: CATSDFRGPRIETQYF
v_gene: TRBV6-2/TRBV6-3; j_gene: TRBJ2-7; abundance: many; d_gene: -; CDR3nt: TGTGCCAGCAGCGAGGAGTTCCACGAGCAGTACTTC; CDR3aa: CASSEEFHEQYF
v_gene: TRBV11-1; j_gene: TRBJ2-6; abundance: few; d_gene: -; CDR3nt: TGTGCCAGCGGCGCCAGGGGCTCTGGGGCCAACGTCCTGACTTTC; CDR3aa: CASGARGSGANVLTF
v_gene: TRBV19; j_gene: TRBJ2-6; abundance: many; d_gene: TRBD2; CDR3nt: TGTGCCACCAACCCGGGGACTAGCGGGATTGGTGGGGCCAACGTCCTGACTTTC; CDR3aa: CATNPGTSGIGGANVLTF
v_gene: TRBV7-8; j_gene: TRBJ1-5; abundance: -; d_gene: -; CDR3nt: TGTGCCAGCAGCTTAGAAGGTCAGACGGCGCCCCAGCATTTT; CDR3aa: CASSLEGQTAPQHF
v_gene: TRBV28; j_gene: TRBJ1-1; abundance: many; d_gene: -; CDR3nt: TGTGCCAGCAGTTTAGTCACGAACACTGAAGCTTTCTTT; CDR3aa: CASSLVTNTEAFF
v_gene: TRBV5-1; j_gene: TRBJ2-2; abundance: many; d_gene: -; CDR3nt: TGCGCCAGCAGCTTGGGGTCCTGGGAAACCGGGGAGCTGTTTTTT; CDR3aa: CASSLGSWETGELFF
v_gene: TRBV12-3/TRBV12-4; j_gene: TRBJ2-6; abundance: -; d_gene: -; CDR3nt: TGTGCCAGCAGTCCGCGGATGGCCAACGTCCTGACTTTC; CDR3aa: CASSPRMANVLTF
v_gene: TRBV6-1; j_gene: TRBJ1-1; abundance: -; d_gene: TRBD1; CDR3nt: TGTGCCAGCAGCCTTGGACAGGGGGCCATGAACACTGAAGCTTTCTTT; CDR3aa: CASSLGQGAMNTEAFF
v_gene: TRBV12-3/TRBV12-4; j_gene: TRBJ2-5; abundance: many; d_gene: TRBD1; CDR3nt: TGTGCCAGCAGAACAGGGGTCGGGGAGACCCAGTACTTC; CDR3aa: CASRTGVGETQYF
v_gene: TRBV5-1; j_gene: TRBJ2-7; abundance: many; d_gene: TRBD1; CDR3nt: TGCGCCAGCAGCCCCCGAGTGGGGACAGGGGGCCACGAGCAGTACTTC; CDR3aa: CASSPRVGTGGHEQYF
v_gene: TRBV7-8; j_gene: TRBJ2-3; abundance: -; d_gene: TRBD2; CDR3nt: TGTGCCAGCAGCTTAGCCTCTAGCGGGAGGACGGCAGATACGCAGTATTTT; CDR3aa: CASSLASSGRTADTQYF
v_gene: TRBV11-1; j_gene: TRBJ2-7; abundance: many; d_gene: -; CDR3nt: TGTGCCAGCAGCTTAGCGTCGGCTACCTACTACGAGCAGTACTTC; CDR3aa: CASSLASATYYEQYF
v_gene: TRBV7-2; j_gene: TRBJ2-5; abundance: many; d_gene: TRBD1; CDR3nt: TGTGCCAGCAGCTTATCGGGGACAGGGGTGAAGGAGACCCAGCACTTC; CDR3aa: CASSLSGTGVKETQHF
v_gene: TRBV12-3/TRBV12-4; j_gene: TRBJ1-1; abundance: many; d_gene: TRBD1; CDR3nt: TGTGCCAGCAGTTTGGGACAGCGCCTACCTAAAGCTTTCTTT; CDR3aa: CASSLGQRLPKAFF
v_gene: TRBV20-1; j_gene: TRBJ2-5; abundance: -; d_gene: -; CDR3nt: TGCAGTGCTAGAGATCGAGTTAGAGAGACCCAGTACTTC; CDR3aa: CSARDRVRETQYF
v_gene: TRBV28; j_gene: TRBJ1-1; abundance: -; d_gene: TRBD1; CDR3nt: TGTGCCAGCAGCCCCGGGACAGGGAATCCTGAAGCTTTCTTT; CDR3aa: CASSPGTGNPEAFF
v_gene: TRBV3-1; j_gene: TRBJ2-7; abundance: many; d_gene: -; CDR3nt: TGTGCCAGCAGCACTAAGGACTCTAATGCCTACGAGCAGTACTTC; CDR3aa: CASSTKDSNAYEQYF
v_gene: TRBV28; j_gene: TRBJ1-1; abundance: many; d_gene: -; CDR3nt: TGTGCCAGCAGACCAAACAGGGTAACTGAAGCTTTCTTT; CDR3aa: CASRPNRVTEAFF